The rows below give T cell receptor beta chains drawn from one sample of a study of blood T cell repertoires in COVID-19. Generated by immunoSEQ multiplex PCR, the TCRdb table keeps only in-frame clones and is missing some. Here the sample spans some 30,000 clones, approximately 84% being singletons. Source material: peripheral blood. Every receptor here comes from an older man with active COVID-19. Each CDR3 is given with its conserved first and last residue. A D gene is named only where the DNA matches it firmly. Rows give clone size only sometimes, using once, few, many, or a class for an expanded clone.

CDR3aa: CASSKPPGGPGSSCYNEQFF
CDR3nt: TGTGCCAGCAGCAAACCCCCGGGGGGGCCAGGGAGTTCGTGCTACAATGAGCAGTTCTTC
d_gene: NA
j_gene: TRBJ2-1
v_gene: TRBV21-1
abundance: NA

CDR3aa: CASSVTQLGELFF
CDR3nt: TGTGCCAGCAGCGTAACACAATTGGGGGAGCTGTTTTTT
d_gene: NA
j_gene: TRBJ2-2
v_gene: TRBV9
abundance: few

CDR3aa: CASSLTPTRGYQREKLFF
CDR3nt: TGCGCCAGCAGCTTAACTCCAACCCGGGGTTATCAAAGGGAAAAACTGTTTTTT
d_gene: NA
j_gene: TRBJ1-4
v_gene: TRBV5-1
abundance: NA

CDR3aa: CASRPRQILAKNIQYF
CDR3nt: TGTGCCAGCAGACCCCGACAGATTCTAGCCAAAAACATTCAGTACTTC
d_gene: NA
j_gene: TRBJ2-4
v_gene: TRBV6-6
abundance: NA

CDR3aa: CASSRYAQGQGSYEQYF
CDR3nt: TGTGCCAGCAGCCGTTACGCCCAGGGACAGGGGTCCTACGAGCAGTACTTC
d_gene: TRBD1
j_gene: TRBJ2-7
v_gene: TRBV3-1/TRBV3-2
abundance: NA

CDR3aa: CASSQDPGDNEQFF
CDR3nt: TGTGCCAGCAGCCAAGATCCGGGGGACAATGAGCAGTTCTTC
d_gene: NA
j_gene: TRBJ2-1
v_gene: TRBV4-2
abundance: NA

CDR3aa: CASSFGSSSPLHF
CDR3nt: TGTGCCAGCAGTTTTGGCAGTAGCTCCCCCCTCCACTTT
d_gene: NA
j_gene: TRBJ1-6
v_gene: TRBV12-3/TRBV12-4
abundance: NA

CDR3aa: CASSGGETGPPYF
CDR3nt: TGTGCCAGCAGCGGGGGGGAGACGGGACCCCCGTACTTC
d_gene: NA
j_gene: TRBJ2-7
v_gene: TRBV9
abundance: NA

CDR3aa: CASSRGTAVSTDTQYF
CDR3nt: TGTGCCAGCAGTCGTGGGACAGCAGTTAGCACAGATACGCAGTATTTT
d_gene: TRBD1
j_gene: TRBJ2-3
v_gene: TRBV6-6
abundance: NA

CDR3aa: CASRGRGGYNEQFF
CDR3nt: TGTGCCAGCCGGGGACGGGGGGGGTACAATGAGCAGTTCTTC
d_gene: TRBD2
j_gene: TRBJ2-1
v_gene: TRBV19
abundance: NA

CDR3aa: CASSQRGGQSDTQYF
CDR3nt: TGTGCCAGCAGCCAACGGGGGGGACAGTCAGATACGCAGTATTTT
d_gene: NA
j_gene: TRBJ2-3
v_gene: TRBV4-2
abundance: NA

CDR3aa: CASSSNYGYTF
CDR3nt: TGTGCCAGCTCATCTAACTATGGCTACACCTTC
d_gene: NA
j_gene: TRBJ1-2
v_gene: TRBV6-5
abundance: NA

CDR3aa: CASNLQGQIEQFF
CDR3nt: TGTGCCAGCAATCTCCAGGGTCAGATTGAGCAGTTCTTC
d_gene: NA
j_gene: TRBJ2-1
v_gene: TRBV6-5
abundance: NA

CDR3aa: CASSRETGRAETQYF
CDR3nt: TGTGCCAGCTCACGGGAGACAGGGAGAGCAGAGACCCAGTACTTC
d_gene: TRBD1
j_gene: TRBJ2-5
v_gene: TRBV18
abundance: NA

CDR3aa: CASSLVGYEQYF
CDR3nt: TGTGCCAGCAGTTTAGTCGGCTACGAGCAGTACTTC
d_gene: NA
j_gene: TRBJ2-7
v_gene: TRBV28
abundance: few

CDR3aa: CASKTTGVGYTF
CDR3nt: TGTGCCAGCAAAACGACAGGAGTTGGCTACACCTTC
d_gene: NA
j_gene: TRBJ1-2
v_gene: TRBV2
abundance: NA

CDR3aa: CASRYRTAGELFF
CDR3nt: TGTGCCAGCAGGTATAGAACGGCCGGGGAGCTGTTTTTT
d_gene: NA
j_gene: TRBJ2-2
v_gene: TRBV5-8
abundance: NA

CDR3aa: CASRQTGNLRYEQYF
CDR3nt: TGTGCCAGCAGACAGACAGGGAACCTTCGCTACGAGCAGTACTTC
d_gene: TRBD1
j_gene: TRBJ2-7
v_gene: TRBV27
abundance: NA

CDR3aa: CAWSSEWGRSSYEQYF
CDR3nt: TGTGCCTGGAGTTCCGAATGGGGCAGAAGCTCCTACGAGCAGTACTTC
d_gene: NA
j_gene: TRBJ2-7
v_gene: TRBV30
abundance: once

CDR3aa: CASSRGTGLSYEQYF
CDR3nt: TGTGCCAGCAGCCGGGGGACAGGGCTCTCCTACGAGCAGTACTTC
d_gene: TRBD1
j_gene: TRBJ2-7
v_gene: TRBV3-1/TRBV3-2
abundance: few

CDR3aa: CASSFGGSYNEQFF
CDR3nt: TGCGCCAGCAGCTTCGGGGGCTCCTACAATGAGCAGTTCTTC
d_gene: NA
j_gene: TRBJ2-1
v_gene: TRBV5-1
abundance: NA

CDR3aa: CASSVTGTPSTDTQYF
CDR3nt: TGTGCCAGCAGCGTAACCGGGACTCCTAGCACAGATACGCAGTATTTT
d_gene: NA
j_gene: TRBJ2-3
v_gene: TRBV9
abundance: NA

CDR3aa: CASSLGAGQETQYF
CDR3nt: TGTGCCAGCAGCTTAGGGGCGGGGCAAGAGACCCAGTACTTC
d_gene: NA
j_gene: TRBJ2-5
v_gene: TRBV11-2
abundance: NA

CDR3aa: CAISATGTGPGHEQFF
CDR3nt: TGTGCCATCAGTGCGACCGGGACAGGGCCGGGGCATGAGCAGTTCTTC
d_gene: TRBD1
j_gene: TRBJ2-1
v_gene: TRBV10-3
abundance: NA

CDR3aa: CASSLALPGTGTGGEAFF
CDR3nt: TGTGCCAGCAGCTTAGCCCTTCCGGGGACAGGGACGGGGGGTGAAGCTTTCTTT
d_gene: TRBD1
j_gene: TRBJ1-1
v_gene: TRBV7-3
abundance: NA

CDR3aa: CASRGTLNSNQPQHF
CDR3nt: TGTGCCAGCAGGGGGACACTTAATAGCAATCAGCCCCAGCATTTT
d_gene: NA
j_gene: TRBJ1-5
v_gene: TRBV6-5
abundance: NA

CDR3aa: CAWSPFGTDQETQYF
CDR3nt: TGTGCCTGGAGCCCATTTGGGACAGACCAAGAGACCCAGTACTTC
d_gene: TRBD1
j_gene: TRBJ2-5
v_gene: TRBV30
abundance: NA

CDR3aa: CASNHRATGELFF
CDR3nt: TGTGCCAGTAATCACAGGGCCACCGGGGAGCTGTTTTTT
d_gene: NA
j_gene: TRBJ2-2
v_gene: TRBV19
abundance: NA

CDR3aa: CASSPTPGTGAGTGELFF
CDR3nt: TGTGCCAGCTCACCAACGCCCGGGACAGGGGCCGGCACCGGGGAGCTGTTTTTT
d_gene: TRBD1
j_gene: TRBJ2-2
v_gene: TRBV18
abundance: NA

CDR3aa: CATSDLGQGGGQPQHF
CDR3nt: TGTGCCACCAGTGATTTAGGACAGGGCGGAGGGCAGCCCCAGCATTTT
d_gene: TRBD1
j_gene: TRBJ1-5
v_gene: TRBV24-1
abundance: NA

CDR3aa: CASSTTGSEAFF
CDR3nt: TGCGCCAGCAGCACGACAGGGAGTGAAGCTTTCTTT
d_gene: TRBD1
j_gene: TRBJ1-1
v_gene: TRBV5-1
abundance: NA

CDR3aa: CASSNRDSLNYGYTF
CDR3nt: TGTGCCAGCAGTAACCGGGACAGTCTTAACTATGGCTACACCTTC
d_gene: TRBD1
j_gene: TRBJ1-2
v_gene: TRBV6-6
abundance: NA

CDR3aa: CASSRTGTGNTIYF
CDR3nt: TGTGCCAGCAGTCGGACAGGGACTGGAAACACCATATATTTT
d_gene: TRBD1
j_gene: TRBJ1-3
v_gene: TRBV6-2/TRBV6-3
abundance: hyperexpanded

CDR3aa: CASSFGGSGGETQYF
CDR3nt: TGCGCCAGCAGCTTTGGGGGGTCAGGGGGAGAGACCCAGTACTTC
d_gene: NA
j_gene: TRBJ2-5
v_gene: TRBV5-1
abundance: NA

CDR3aa: CASNTGGSYEQYF
CDR3nt: TGCGCCAGTAATACAGGGGGATCCTACGAGCAGTACTTC
d_gene: TRBD1
j_gene: TRBJ2-7
v_gene: TRBV5-1
abundance: NA

CDR3aa: CASSPSPGTALEQYF
CDR3nt: TGTGCCAGCAGCCCCTCCCCCGGGACAGCTCTCGAGCAGTACTTC
d_gene: TRBD1
j_gene: TRBJ2-7
v_gene: TRBV5-6
abundance: NA

CDR3aa: CASRLNQETQYF
CDR3nt: TGTGCCAGCAGGTTAAACCAAGAGACCCAGTACTTC
d_gene: NA
j_gene: TRBJ2-5
v_gene: TRBV6-5
abundance: NA

CDR3aa: CASSPDSSGSITGELFF
CDR3nt: TGCGCCAGCAGCCCGGATTCTAGCGGAAGTATCACCGGGGAGCTGTTTTTT
d_gene: TRBD2
j_gene: TRBJ2-2
v_gene: TRBV5-1
abundance: NA

CDR3aa: CASSIKRGAYEQYF
CDR3nt: TGTGCCAGTAGTATAAAGCGGGGGGCCTACGAGCAGTACTTC
d_gene: TRBD2
j_gene: TRBJ2-7
v_gene: TRBV19
abundance: NA

CDR3aa: CASSLETGGAIGYTF
CDR3nt: TGTGCCAGCAGCTTAGAAACAGGGGGCGCGATTGGCTACACCTTC
d_gene: TRBD1
j_gene: TRBJ1-2
v_gene: TRBV7-8
abundance: NA

CDR3aa: CASSETSGGVDTQYF
CDR3nt: TGTGCCAGTAGTGAGACTAGCGGGGGGGTAGATACGCAGTATTTT
d_gene: TRBD2
j_gene: TRBJ2-3
v_gene: TRBV19
abundance: NA

CDR3aa: CANSTIGQGNIHF
CDR3nt: TGTGCCAACAGCACCATAGGACAGGGAAATATCCATTTT
d_gene: NA
j_gene: TRBJ1-5
v_gene: TRBV21-1
abundance: once

CDR3aa: CASSGRQGDKNEQFF
CDR3nt: TGTGCCAGCAGCGGACGACAGGGGGATAAAAATGAGCAGTTCTTC
d_gene: TRBD1
j_gene: TRBJ2-1
v_gene: TRBV9
abundance: NA

CDR3aa: CASSLRRQGTYEQYF
CDR3nt: TGCGCCAGCAGCCTACGGAGACAGGGGACCTACGAGCAGTACTTC
d_gene: TRBD1
j_gene: TRBJ2-7
v_gene: TRBV4-1
abundance: NA

CDR3aa: CASSWGQGNYEQYF
CDR3nt: TGCGCCAGCAGCTGGGGACAGGGTAACTACGAGCAGTACTTC
d_gene: TRBD1
j_gene: TRBJ2-7
v_gene: TRBV5-1
abundance: NA

CDR3aa: CASSRLFGGTTLPNEQFF
CDR3nt: TGTGCCAGCAGCCGACTTTTTGGAGGGACTACTCTACCCAATGAGCAGTTCTTC
d_gene: TRBD2
j_gene: TRBJ2-1
v_gene: TRBV7-6
abundance: NA

CDR3aa: CASAPSLRQALAKNIQYF
CDR3nt: TGTGCCAGTGCCCCGTCCTTACGACAGGCCTTAGCCAAAAACATTCAGTACTTC
d_gene: NA
j_gene: TRBJ2-4
v_gene: TRBV19
abundance: NA

CDR3aa: CASRLTSGGAFEQYF
CDR3nt: TGTGCCAGCAGACTAACTAGCGGGGGGGCCTTTGAGCAGTACTTC
d_gene: TRBD2
j_gene: TRBJ2-7
v_gene: TRBV27
abundance: NA